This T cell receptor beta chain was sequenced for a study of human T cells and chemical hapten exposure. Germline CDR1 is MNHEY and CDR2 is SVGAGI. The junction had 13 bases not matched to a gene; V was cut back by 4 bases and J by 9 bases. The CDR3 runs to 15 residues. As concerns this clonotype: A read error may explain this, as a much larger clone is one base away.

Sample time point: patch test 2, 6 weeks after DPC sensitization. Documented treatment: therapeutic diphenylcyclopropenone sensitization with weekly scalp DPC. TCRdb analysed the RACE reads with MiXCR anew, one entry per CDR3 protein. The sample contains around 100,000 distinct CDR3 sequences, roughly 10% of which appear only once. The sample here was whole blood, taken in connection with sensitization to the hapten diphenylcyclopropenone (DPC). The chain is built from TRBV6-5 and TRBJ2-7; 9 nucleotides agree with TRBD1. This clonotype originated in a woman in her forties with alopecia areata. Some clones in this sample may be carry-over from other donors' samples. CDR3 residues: CASSSLGQGPPRQYF. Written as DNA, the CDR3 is TGTGCCAGCAGTTCTCTGGGACAGGGTCCCCCTCGGCAGTACTTC.